This T cell receptor (beta chain) was identified in a study of blood T cell repertoires in COVID-19 (dated by TCRdb to about 2020). General notes on the study: Samples from collaborators originated in the United States, Italy and Spain and spanned both the acute and convalescent phases of COVID-19. The prospective study material was composed of cDNA or gDNA derived from T cells, B-cell-depleted T cells, or PBMCs. The dataset comprised deeply sampled blood TCRbeta repertoires from subjects exposed to, actively infected with, or recovered from COVID-19. A freely available public database, intended as a resource for researchers studying the immune response to SARS-CoV-2, is where the repertoires were released. Samples were obtained from the ongoing ImmuneRACE study (first 160 participants) and from about 1,300 subjects provided by 6 global collaborators. Sample metadata almost always included a de-identified subject ID, COVID-19 status, age in years and sex. Where available, HLA class I and class II types were taken from metadata supplied by the sample provider and were not determined by assay-based typing.

A second Seattle source provided samples from volunteer blood donors who had recovered from COVID-19. The collaborating institutions used their own protocols to collect whole blood in K2EDTA tubes. For TCRbeta analysis, collaborators shipped samples in one of three forms: frozen whole blood, isolated PBMCs, or DNA extracted from either of those sample types. Of note for this clone: Its antigen remains unidentified. No much larger clonotype is one base removed from it; base qualities were not supplied.

Spanning cysteine to phenylalanine, the CDR3 consists of 16 amino acids. Kept here is only the CDR3 DNA, which spans 48 bases and is read in frame from base 1. The germline V gene (reference sequence) gives CDR1 as LNHDA and CDR2 as SQIVND. Trimming takes 8 bases off V and 5 bases off J; junction bases not matched to a gene: 9. What the authors observed across the whole study: The quantity of clinical and demographic metadata differed by source and by participant and was supplied without curation.

The immunoSEQ Assay, a bias-controlled multiplex PCR, was used to amplify TCRbeta CDR3 regions from genomic DNA. The study's processing was this. Nucleated cell counts per sample were estimated from amplification of reference gene primers within the assay. To quantify the absolute abundance of each unique TCRbeta CDR3 rearrangement, sequence reads were collapsed and filtered. For each sample, productive Simpson clonality was calculated as the square root of Simpson's diversity index over productive rearrangements. This immuneACCESS table, as held by TCRdb, lists in-frame sequences with V and J called but not all clones. Of the missing ones, under half trace to an unresolved V gene in checked studies; the others have no known cause. V, J and clone size are taken as reported in that table, and D and trimming were inferred from the DNA itself. The sample table records 240,000 or so clones; roughly nine tenths of these occur just once. The ten largest clones take up 7.2% of the sample.

Sequencing used peripheral blood. This TCR was sampled from a man in his fifties or sixties who had recovered from COVID-19. The rearranged segments are TRBV19 and TRBJ2-5, and TRBD2 matches 15 of the central bases. The CDR3 is CASSGTSGGFQETQYF. DNA sequence: TGTGCCAGTTCCGGGACTAGCGGGGGGTTTCAGGAGACCCAGTACTTC. The full variable domain, with segments outside the CDR3 supplied by the reference TRBV19 and TRBJ2-5 proteins, appears as DGGITQSPKYLFRKEGQNVTLSCEQNLNHDAMYWYRQDPGQGLRLIYYSQIVNDFQKGDIAEGYSVSREKKESFPLTVTSAQKNPTAFYLCASSGTSGGFQETQYFGPGTRLLVL.